Shown below are 8 T cell receptor beta chains from a single sample sequenced in a study of blood T cell repertoires in COVID-19. Here immunoSEQ multiplex PCR was the method, and the copy in TCRdb shows in-frame clones only, minus some. The data contain hundreds of thousands of clones, 75% to 90% of them singletons. Sequencing was performed on PBMCs or T cells enriched from blood (not recorded which). The receptors were gathered from a man aged 18 to 29 who had recovered from COVID-19.

As DNA, the CDR3 is TGTGCCATCAGTGAGTCTTCAGGGGGCGTCACCGGGGAGCTGTTTTTT. Amino acids: CAISESSGGVTGELFF. This rearrangement joins TRBV10-3 to TRBJ2-2; TRBD1 matches at 8 bases. The length of the CDR3 is 16 residues. The V segment lost 0 bases and the J segment 4 bases; nucleotides outside the gene matches: 4. Germline V gene data show CDR1 as ENHRY and CDR2 as SYGVKD.

About this clone itself: In the same sample, other DNA sequences code for this CDR3. J is TRBJ1-3 and V is TRBV6-5; D unresolved. Looked up from germline, CDR1 is MNHEY and CDR2 is SVGAGI. The ends were cut back, 3 bases at V and 1 base at J, with 7 bases in the middle. CDR3 size: 14 residues. The CDR3 reads CASSYSRSGNTIYF. The DNA of the CDR3 is TGTGCCAGCAGTTATTCCAGGTCTGGAAACACCATATATTTT.

V usage is TRBV9 and J usage is TRBJ2-3, with 14 positions matching TRBD2. The length of the CDR3 is 17 residues. Germline V gene sequence: CDR1 SGDLS, CDR2 YYNGEE. Trimming cost V 2 bases and J 6 bases; bases outside gene matches: 8. This chain's CDR3 is CASSVTGTSGGRDTQYF. CDR3 DNA sequence: TGTGCCAGCAGCGTTACCGGGACTAGCGGGGGTAGGGATACGCAGTATTTT.

CDR3 sequence (DNA): TGTGCCAGCAGCCCCCGTCTTAGCGGCCTCTACAATGAGCAGTTCTTC. It specifies CASSPRLSGLYNEQFF. This chain joins TRBV7-3 and TRBJ2-1; D may be TRBD2 (6 bases). Trimming took 5 bases from V and 3 from J, leaving 17 bases between them. Germline loops: CDR1 SGHTA, CDR2 FQGTGA. The CDR3 runs to 16 residues.

V is TRBV28 and J is TRBJ1-2; no definite D call. This CDR3 contains 12 residues. V lost 4 bases and J lost 6, with 9 bases in between. CDR1 and CDR2 (germline): MDHEN, SYDVKM. The CDR3 loop is CASSWPGNGYTF. DNA of the CDR3: TGTGCCAGCAGTTGGCCAGGAAATGGCTACACCTTC.

The chain couples TRBV9 to TRBJ1-4; tentative D call: TRBD1 (5 bases). V shed 3 bases and J shed 1 base, with 16 bases lying between them. CDR1 and CDR2 from the germline V gene are SGDLS and YYNGEE. CDR3 size: 17 residues. CDR3 region: CASSAGPSRGTNEKLFF. Here the CDR3 DNA reads TGTGCCAGCAGCGCCGGTCCTAGTAGGGGAACTAATGAAAAACTGTTTTTT.

V gene TRBV29-1 combines with J gene TRBJ1-1; no firm D call. Trimming cost V 7 bases and J 6 bases, with 9 bases left between them. The CDR3 has 10 amino acids. Germline V lookup: CDR1 SQVTM, CDR2 ANQGSEA. The CDR3 sequence: CSAVVAEAFF. The CDR3 region has the DNA TGCAGCGCGGTCGTTGCTGAAGCTTTCTTT.

The V and J genes are TRBV28 and TRBJ1-4; the match to TRBD1 covers 7 bases. CDR1 and CDR2 from the germline V gene are MDHEN and SYDVKM. This CDR3 contains 15 residues. The V and J ends lost 7 bases and 2 bases, in that order; junction bases with no gene match: 7. The CDR3 region is CASKPPGQTNEKLFF. Written as DNA, the CDR3 is TGTGCCAGCAAGCCTCCGGGACAGACTAATGAAAAACTGTTTTTT.